This T cell receptor (beta chain) derives from a study of blood T cell repertoires in COVID-19. Across the study: Some COVID-19 samples were acute and others convalescent; all came from the United States, Italy and Spain. From T cells, B-cell-depleted T cells, or PBMCs came the material, which was cDNA or gDNA.

This clone was seen a few times. One Seattle source followed patients from active infection through their disease course. Source study methods: Reference gene primer amplification yielded estimated nucleated cell counts. Method: immunoSEQ multiplex PCR; TCRdb's copy keeps in-frame clones and lacks some. V and J calls and clone size are those listed in that table; D and trimming were worked out from the DNA. The data contain around 140,000 clones, around 87% of them singletons. V lost 6 bases to trimming and J lost 5 bases, with 14 bases between them. From germline, CDR1 is MNHNY and CDR2 SVGAGI (reference sequence). The CDR3 length is 14 residues.

The chain recombines TRBV6-6 with TRBJ2-4, with D possibly matching TRBD1 (6 bases). Sample: peripheral blood. The origin of this receptor is a man younger than 35 with COVID-19, enrolled during active disease. Here the CDR3 reads CASSSTGPQNIQYF. CDR3 DNA sequence: TGTGCCAGCAGCAGTACAGGGCCCCAAAACATTCAGTACTTC.